This TCR beta chain was captured by sequencing in a study of cytomegalovirus exposure and HLA in healthy donors. Study results and limitations: Relative to the roughly 640-donor mean, N-insertions were reportedly fewer in an Asian-associated ancestry cluster in a later analysis.

The germline V gene encodes CDR1 SGHVS and CDR2 FNYEAQ. CDR3 size: 13 residues. V dropped 3 bases and J dropped 2 bases, with 7 bases sitting between them. With regard to this clone: Its target is not known.

Use of 60 Vbeta and 13 Jbeta primers characterized the PCR. Sequenced by immunoSEQ multiplex PCR; TCRdb stores in-frame clones only, minus some. The sample yields approximately 99,000 clones, roughly four fifths seen once. The receptor was derived from a man in his forties in good health and CMV-seronegative. The rearrangement joins TRBV7-6 to TRBJ1-2; weak D call: TRBD1 (6 bases). The sequencing input was PBMCs. As DNA, the CDR3 is TGTGCCAGCAGCTTGGGACAAAACTATGGCTACACCTTC. It codes for CASSLGQNYGYTF.